The source of this T cell receptor beta chain is a study of beta chain features in type 1 diabetes. Study context: All samples combined gave roughly 100,000,000 sorted cells for examination. Overall study results and limits: People with Type 1 diabetes carried modestly yet significantly shorter TCRB CDR3s in all four CD4+ subsets. For patients and controls alike, PCR might favor shorter templates to the same degree. Compared to healthy donors, patients appeared to have naive, central memory and Treg TCRB repertoires that were more alike.

cDNA synthesis used the whole RNA isolate, giving expressed TCRB sequences. The repertoire was sequenced with immunoSEQ multiplex PCR; TCRdb's copy has only in-frame clones and lacks some. Found here are 300,000 to 350,000 clones, approximately 15% of them singletons; the top ten hold roughly 0.015%. As for this clone: Its antigen is currently unknown.

V gave up 1 base and J gave up 8 bases; unmatched junction bases: 5. Looked up from germline, CDR1 is ENHRY and CDR2 is SYGVKD. The CDR3 contains 14 residues. Sort purity for all populations was recorded as exceeding 98%. The sequenced sample consisted of naive CD4+ T cells from blood. The receptor was isolated from a woman younger than 35 with type 1 diabetes. The gene calls are TRBV10-3 and TRBJ2-1; the match to TRBD1 covers 7 bases. DNA for the CDR3: TGTGCCATCAGTGAGTTTGGACAGGAGGATGAGCAGTTCTTC. This gives the protein CAISEFGQEDEQFF.